One and the same sample provided the 5 T cell receptor beta chains below, sequenced in a study of blood T cell repertoires in COVID-19. Profiled with immunoSEQ multiplex PCR; TCRdb holds only in-frame clones, not every one. The table lists roughly 360,000 clones, around 87% of them singletons. Sequencing input: PBMCs or T cells enriched from blood (not recorded which). The receptors shown here come from a man aged 25 to 45 who had recovered from COVID-19.

The genes are TRBV5-4 and TRBJ1-6; D gene uncertain. CDR1 is SGHNT, CDR2 YYREEE, per germline (reference sequence). CDR3 length equals 15 residues. Trimming left V 3 bases short and J 1 base short, with 8 bases between. In DNA form, the CDR3 reads TGTGCCAGCAGCTCCGACAAATCCTATAATTCACCCCTCCACTTT. Protein: CASSSDKSYNSPLHF.

The DNA for the CDR3 is TGCGCCAGCAGCGAACAGGGGAAAAATGGCTACACCTTC. It yields the protein CASSEQGKNGYTF. V and J are TRBV10-2 and TRBJ1-2; 7 bases line up with TRBD1. The CDR3 runs 13 residues. From germline, CDR1 is WSHSY and CDR2 SAAADI. The ends lost 6 bases at V and 6 bases at J; junction bases unmatched: 7.

The chain links TRBV7-9 to TRBJ2-2, with 8 bases aligning to TRBD1. The germline CDR1 and CDR2 sequences are SEHNR and FQNEAQ (reference sequence). V was pared by 5 bases and J by 1 base, with 6 bases of the junction left unmatched. The CDR3 totals 16 residues. The CDR3 protein is CASSPTGTGNTGELFF. DNA of the CDR3: TGTGCCAGCAGCCCCACCGGGACAGGGAACACCGGGGAGCTGTTTTTT. Together with reference TRBV7-9 and TRBJ2-2, the CDR3 gives the full variable domain: DTGVSQNPRHKITKRGQNVTFRCDPISEHNRLYWYRQTLGQGPEFLTYFQNEAQLEKSRLLSDRFSAERPKGSFSTLEIQRTEQGDSAMYLCASSPTGTGNTGELFFGEGSRLTVL.

This clone was detected once. This chain's CDR3 is CASSTRLAGGPQETQYF. In nucleotides, the CDR3 is TGCGCCAGCAGCACCAGACTAGCGGGGGGCCCCCAAGAGACCCAGTACTTC. The genes are TRBV5-1 and TRBJ2-5; 13 positions agree with TRBD2. The germline V gene encodes CDR1 SGHRS and CDR2 YFSETQ. Trimming cost V 4 bases and J 1 base; bases outside gene matches: 7. There are 17 residues in the CDR3.

The V call is TRBV6-1, the J call TRBJ1-2; D not certain. Germline V gene data show CDR1 as MNHNS and CDR2 as SASEGT. CDR3 length: 14 residues. The V and J ends lost 0 bases and 4 bases respectively, with 9 bases between them. This CDR3 is CASSEAYAGYGYTF. CDR3 in DNA: TGTGCCAGCAGTGAAGCGTACGCGGGCTATGGCTACACCTTC.